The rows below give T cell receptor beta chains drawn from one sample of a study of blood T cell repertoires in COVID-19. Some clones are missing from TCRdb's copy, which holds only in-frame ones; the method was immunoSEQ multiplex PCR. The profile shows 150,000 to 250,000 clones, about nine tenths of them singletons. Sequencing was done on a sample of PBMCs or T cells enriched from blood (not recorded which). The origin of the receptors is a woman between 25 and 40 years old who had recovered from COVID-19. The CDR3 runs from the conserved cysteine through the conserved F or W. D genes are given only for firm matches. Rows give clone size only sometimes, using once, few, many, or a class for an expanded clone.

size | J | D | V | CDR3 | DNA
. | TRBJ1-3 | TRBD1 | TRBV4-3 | CASSRLTGPTASGNTIYF | TGCGCCAGCAGCCGATTGACAGGGCCGACGGCCTCTGGAAACACCATATATTTT
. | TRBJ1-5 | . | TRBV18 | CASSPSFSQPQHF | TGTGCCAGCTCACCATCTTTTAGTCAGCCCCAGCATTTT
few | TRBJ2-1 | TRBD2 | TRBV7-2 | CASRSGGSYNEQFF | TGTGCCAGCAGATCCGGGGGGTCCTACAATGAGCAGTTCTTC
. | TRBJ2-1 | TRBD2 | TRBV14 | CASSPFGLAGERREQFF | TGTGCCAGCAGCCCCTTCGGACTAGCGGGAGAGAGGAGGGAGCAGTTCTTC
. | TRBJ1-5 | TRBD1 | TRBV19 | CASRAGGGNSHQPQHF | TGTGCCAGTAGGGCAGGGGGCGGTAATTCGCACCAGCCCCAGCATTTT
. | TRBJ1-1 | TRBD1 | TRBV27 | CASSRTGRAEAFF | TGTGCCAGCAGTAGGACAGGGAGGGCTGAAGCTTTCTTT
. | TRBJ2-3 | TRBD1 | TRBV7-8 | CASSPWTGLGETDTQYF | TGTGCCAGCAGCCCGTGGACAGGGCTCGGGGAAACAGATACGCAGTATTTT
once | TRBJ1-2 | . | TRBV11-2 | CASREIRSYGYTF | TGTGCCAGCAGGGAGATCAGATCCTATGGCTACACCTTC
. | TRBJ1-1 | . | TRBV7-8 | CASSLVGRGNTEAFF | TGTGCCAGCAGCTTAGTTGGTCGAGGAAACACTGAAGCTTTCTTT
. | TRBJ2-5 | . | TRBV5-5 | CASSLVGGTTGETQYF | TGTGCCAGCAGCTTGGTAGGGGGAACCACCGGAGAGACCCAGTACTTC
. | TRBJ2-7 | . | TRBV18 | CASSLAGATYEQYF | TGTGCCAGCTCACTGGCGGGGGCTACCTACGAGCAGTACTTC
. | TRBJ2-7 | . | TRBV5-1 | CASSLHDEQYF | TGCGCCAGCAGCTTACACGACGAGCAGTACTTC
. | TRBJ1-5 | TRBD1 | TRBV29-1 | CSVSGTDNQPQHF | TGCAGCGTCTCTGGGACAGACAATCAGCCCCAGCATTTT
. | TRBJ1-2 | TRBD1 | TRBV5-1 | CASGSGQGAPLYGYTF | TGCGCCAGCGGGTCCGGACAGGGGGCTCCCCTCTATGGCTACACCTTC
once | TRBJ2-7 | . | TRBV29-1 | CSVELSGGSPYEQYF | TGCAGCGTTGAGTTAAGTGGTGGGAGTCCCTACGAGCAGTACTTC
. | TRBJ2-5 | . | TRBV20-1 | CSAQFVETQYF | TGCAGTGCCCAGTTCGTGGAGACCCAGTACTTC
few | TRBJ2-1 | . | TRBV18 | CASSPGLNNEQFF | TGTGCCAGCTCACCGGGCCTAAACAATGAGCAGTTCTTC
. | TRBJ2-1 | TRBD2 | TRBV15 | CATSSRRGGKQFF | TGTGCCACCAGTTCAAGGCGGGGGGGCAAGCAGTTCTTC
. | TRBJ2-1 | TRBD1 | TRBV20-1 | CSAKGTAGQFF | TGCAGTGCGAAGGGGACAGCAGGGCAGTTCTTC
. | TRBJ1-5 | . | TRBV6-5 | CASSWRDSNQPQHF | TGTGCCAGCAGTTGGCGGGATAGCAATCAGCCCCAGCATTTT
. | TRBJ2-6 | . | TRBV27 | CASSVRALFGANVLTF | TGTGCCAGCAGTGTGCGGGCGCTCTTTGGGGCCAACGTCCTGACTTTC
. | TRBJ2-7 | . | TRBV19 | CASSIGVGVPHEQYF | TGTGCCAGTAGTATAGGGGTGGGAGTCCCCCACGAGCAGTACTTC
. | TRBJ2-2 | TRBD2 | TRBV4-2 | CASSQEGRGDYTGELFF | TGTGCCAGCAGCCAAGAGGGGCGGGGGGACTACACCGGGGAGCTGTTTTTT
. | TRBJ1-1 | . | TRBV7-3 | CASSKGGGRNTEAFF | TGTGCCAGCAGCAAGGGCGGGGGCAGGAACACTGAAGCTTTCTTT
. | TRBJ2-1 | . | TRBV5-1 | CASSRTVPLGSSYNEQFF | TGCGCCAGCAGCAGGACGGTCCCGCTCGGGAGCTCCTACAATGAGCAGTTCTTC
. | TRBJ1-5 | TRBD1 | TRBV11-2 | CASQGARDQPQHF | TGTGCCAGCCAGGGGGCTAGGGATCAGCCCCAGCATTTT
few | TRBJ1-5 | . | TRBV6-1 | CASSENILVLNQPQHF | TGTGCCAGCAGTGAAAATATCTTGGTACTCAATCAGCCCCAGCATTTT
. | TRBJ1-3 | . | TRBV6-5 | CASRRNSGNTIYF | TGTGCCAGCAGGAGAAACTCTGGAAACACCATATATTTT
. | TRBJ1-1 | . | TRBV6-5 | CASSLRGGTTEAFF | TGTGCCAGCAGTTTGCGGGGAGGGACCACTGAAGCTTTCTTT
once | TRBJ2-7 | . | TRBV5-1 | CASRLGQDYEQYF | TGCGCCAGCCGCCTGGGGCAGGACTACGAGCAGTACTTC
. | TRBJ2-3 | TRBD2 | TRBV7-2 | CASSFKLAGPTDTQYF | TGTGCCAGCAGCTTTAAACTAGCGGGTCCCACAGATACGCAGTATTTT
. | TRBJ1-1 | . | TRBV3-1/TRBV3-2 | CASSQSWNTEAFF | TGTGCCAGCAGCCAATCCTGGAACACTGAAGCTTTCTTT
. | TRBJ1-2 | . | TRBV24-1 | CATSDSYGYTF | TGTGCCACCAGTGATTCTTATGGCTACACCTTC
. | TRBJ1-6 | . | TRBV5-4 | CASSSARGSYNSPLHF | TGTGCCAGCAGCTCCGCTCGGGGCTCCTATAATTCACCCCTCCACTTT
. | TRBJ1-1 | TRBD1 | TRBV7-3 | CASSTGTGVRTEAFF | TGTGCCAGCAGCACAGGGACAGGGGTGAGAACTGAAGCTTTCTTT
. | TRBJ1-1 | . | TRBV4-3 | CASSQAVAGNTEAFF | TGCGCCAGCAGCCAAGCGGTTGCGGGGAACACTGAAGCTTTCTTT
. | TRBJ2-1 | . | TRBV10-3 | CAISESSGKWVNEQFF | TGTGCCATCAGTGAGTCGTCCGGGAAATGGGTCAATGAGCAGTTCTTC
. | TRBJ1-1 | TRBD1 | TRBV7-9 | CASSPRTGEGTEAFF | TGTGCCAGCAGCCCCCGGACAGGGGAGGGCACTGAAGCTTTCTTT
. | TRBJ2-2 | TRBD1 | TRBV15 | CATSREGQVNTGELFF | TGTGCCACCAGCAGAGAGGGACAGGTGAACACCGGGGAGCTGTTTTTT
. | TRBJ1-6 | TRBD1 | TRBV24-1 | CATSDWSGGQGVSPLHF | TGTGCCACCAGTGATTGGTCAGGGGGACAGGGTGTTTCACCCCTCCACTTT
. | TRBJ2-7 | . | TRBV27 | CASSSDKTTPYEQYF | TGTGCCAGCAGTTCCGACAAAACCACCCCCTACGAGCAGTACTTC